Reported below is one TCR beta chain. Its cognate antigen is unknown. Primers: 60 Vbeta forward and 13 Jbeta reverse. Produced via immunoSEQ multiplex PCR; TCRdb's table is partial and in-frame only. Of 140,000 to 150,000 clones in the sample, 76% were seen once. The source of the sample is a study of cytomegalovirus exposure and HLA in healthy donors. The germline V gene has CDR1 SGHRS and CDR2 YFSETQ. The ends lost 4 bases at V and 4 bases at J; junction bases unmatched: 7. This CDR3 has 15 amino acids. General observations from the study: Rare sequences made up most TCRs, while some public TCRs were found in many donors.

Sample: PBMCs. The sequence came from a woman in her thirties or forties in good health and CMV-seronegative. The chain employs TRBV5-1 and TRBJ1-5, with 8 nucleotides matching TRBD1. The CDR3, as DNA: TGCGCCAGCAGCCTGAGGACAGGGTGGAATCAGCCCCAGCATTTT. Translating it yields CASSLRTGWNQPQHF.